This TCR beta chain was sequenced during a study of cytomegalovirus exposure and HLA in healthy donors. Overall study context: The platform used for the 120 validation repertoires matched that of the roughly 670 first-cohort repertoires, a later analysis reported. Study-level results: TCR clusters originating in the first cohort tended to co-occur in the 120 validation repertoires, according to a later analysis. High sensitivity and specificity were reportedly achieved when the classifier diagnosed cytomegalovirus status. Most TCR sequences were rare, but some public TCRs occurred in many donors.

Note on this clone: What it binds is not known.

The method was immunoSEQ multiplex PCR; TCRdb's version includes in-frame clones alone and lacks a portion of them. The repertoire holds some 73,000 clones, with over 85% as singletons. The CDR3 totals 15 residues. Germline V gene sequence: CDR1 SGHKS, CDR2 YYEKEE (reference sequence). Trimming removed 2 bases at V and 3 bases at J, with 11 bases between. The chain uses TRBV5-5 and TRBJ2-2; D might be TRBD1 (5 bases). The clonotype was recovered from a woman aged 18-29 years in good health and CMV-seropositive. Sequencing input: PBMCs. CDR3 region: CASSLGAMDTGELFF. Here the CDR3 DNA reads TGTGCCAGCAGCTTAGGGGCTATGGACACCGGGGAGCTGTTTTTT.